This T cell receptor beta chain came from a study of cytomegalovirus exposure and HLA in healthy donors. Overall study results and limits: The likely origin of a cluster of highly shared sequence variants was a sequencing artifact.

Vbeta (60) and Jbeta (13) primers were used in the PCR. Authors' methods: An analysis performed later counted 73 million or so unique TCR beta chains (approximately 10 million of them shared). Assay used: immunoSEQ multiplex PCR; TCRdb lists only in-frame clones, some missing. That table supplies the V and J calls and clone size; D and trimming were determined from the DNA. The sample shows some 95,000 clones, around 79% of them seen only once. Germline CDR1 LNHNV, CDR2 YYDKDF (reference sequence). Germline trimming cut 5 bases from V and 0 bases from J; bases unmatched to any gene: 12. The CDR3 consists of 19 residues. Details on this clone: Its specificity is not known.

This clonotype originated in a woman aged 40 to 55 in good health and CMV-seronegative. This rearrangement joins TRBV15 to TRBJ2-5; 13 bases align to TRBD2. Sequencing was performed on PBMCs. The CDR3 DNA follows: TGTGCCACCAGCTCGACTAGCGGGGGGAATACCGTTTACCAAGAGACCCAGTACTTC. Its translation is CATSSTSGGNTVYQETQYF.